One sample yielded the 16 T cell receptor beta chains listed below, sequenced in a study of technical replicates of blood from a handful of donors. Profiled with immunoSEQ multiplex PCR; TCRdb holds only in-frame clones, not every one. Of some 77,000 clones in the sample, 90% to 95% were seen once. Sequenced material: T cells isolated from PBMCs. The source is a human donor in good health.

This chain links TRBV5-4 with TRBJ2-7, with D uncertain. This CDR3 has 12 amino acids. From germline, CDR1 is SGHNT and CDR2 YYREEE (reference sequence). Trimming left V 4 bases short and J 0 bases short, with 5 bases between. CDR3 in amino acids: CASSLSSYEQYF. The CDR3 DNA follows: TGTGCCAGCAGCCTGAGCTCCTACGAGCAGTACTTC.

The J gene is TRBJ1-4, the V gene TRBV6-1, with D maybe TRBD1 (6 bases). The CDR3 loop spans 14 amino acids. Germline V gives CDR1 MNHNS, CDR2 SASEGT. The V and J ends lost 2 bases and 6 bases respectively, with 10 bases between them. CDR3 sequence reads: CASSEWPGDEKLFF. DNA for the CDR3: TGTGCCAGCAGTGAATGGCCAGGGGATGAAAAACTGTTTTTT.

CDR3 protein: CASSPDRGYNEQFF. CDR3 DNA: TGTGCCAGCAGTCCGGACAGGGGATACAATGAGCAGTTCTTC. The J gene is TRBJ2-1, the V gene TRBV28, with 9 bases fitting TRBD1. Per germline, CDR1 MDHEN and CDR2 SYDVKM. This CDR3 spans 14 amino acids. Germline trimming cut 5 bases from V and 4 bases from J; bases unmatched to any gene: 3.

J is TRBJ2-7 and V is TRBV29-1; 10 bases match TRBD2. The V and J ends lost 7 bases and 2 bases, in that order; junction bases with no gene match: 14. CDR1 and CDR2 (germline): SQVTM, ANQGSEA. The CDR3 is made up of 16 amino acids. CDR3 protein: CSASGLAGESPYEQYF. The CDR3 DNA reads TGCAGCGCCTCTGGCCTAGCGGGAGAATCGCCCTACGAGCAGTACTTC.

The CDR3 nucleotides read TGTGCCAGCATGGAGCCGGGTGAAAAACTGTTTTTT. This translates into CASMEPGEKLFF. V and J are TRBV6-5 and TRBJ1-4; no reliable D call. The CDR3 length is 12 residues. In germline, CDR1 is MNHEY, CDR2 SVGAGI. Trimming left V 7 bases short and J 7 bases short, with 10 bases between.

The rearrangement uses TRBV7-2 and TRBJ2-7; 7 nucleotides align to TRBD2. CDR3 length equals 14 residues. Germline trimming cut 3 bases from V and 4 bases from J; bases unmatched to any gene: 6. Germline CDR1 reads SGHTA; CDR2 reads FQGNSA. The chain's CDR3 is CASSLSGGPYEQYF. The CDR3 DNA is TGTGCCAGCAGCTTGTCGGGAGGTCCGTACGAGCAGTACTTC.

The rearrangement joins TRBV29-1 to TRBJ2-3; D not resolved. V lost 4 bases to trimming and J lost 0 bases, with 14 bases between them. The CDR3 loop spans 15 amino acids. Germline V CDR1 and CDR2: SQVTM, ANQGSEA. The CDR3 here is CSVVIPVVSTDTQYF. The DNA for the CDR3 is TGCAGCGTTGTAATACCGGTTGTTAGCACAGATACGCAGTATTTT.

The V and J genes are TRBV4-1 and TRBJ2-7, with a tentative D call TRBD1 (5 bases). The CDR3 contains 13 residues. V was shortened by 1 base and J by 3 bases, with 7 bases between the two germline ends. Looked up from germline, CDR1 is MGHRA and CDR2 is YSYEKL. The DNA of the CDR3 is TGCGCCAGCAGCCAAGCCCAGGGCTACGAGCAGTACTTC. Translation gives CASSQAQGYEQYF.

The chain couples TRBV5-1 to TRBJ1-2; D is perhaps TRBD1 (5 bases). There are 15 residues in the CDR3. The V end lost 4 bases, the J end lost 3 bases, and 16 bases lay between the germline ends. Germline V CDR1 and CDR2: SGHRS, YFSETQ. CDR3: CASSGSGHYDYGYTF. In nucleotides, the CDR3 is TGCGCCAGCAGCGGATCAGGGCACTACGACTATGGCTACACCTTC.

V is TRBV6-6 and J is TRBJ2-1; 9 bases match TRBD1. The V gene's germline CDR1 is MNHNY and CDR2 SVGAGI (reference sequence). V lost 3 bases and J lost 6; bases outside the gene matches: 9. CDR3 length: 16 amino acids. This chain's CDR3 is CASSYRAGQGPNEQFF. The DNA of the CDR3 is TGTGCCAGCAGTTATAGAGCGGGACAGGGTCCCAATGAGCAGTTCTTC.

This sequence joins TRBV28 and TRBJ2-1, with D hard to call. The CDR3 spans 10 residues. The V gene's germline CDR1 is MDHEN and CDR2 SYDVKM. V was clipped by 4 bases and J by 12 bases, with 7 bases between them. This CDR3 is CASSSIGQFF. The CDR3 nucleotides are TGTGCCAGCAGTTCTATCGGGCAGTTCTTC.

The V and J genes are TRBV11-1 and TRBJ1-2, with 9 bases that match TRBD1. J lost 3 bases, V lost 4 bases, and 6 bases had no gene match. Germline lookup yields CDR1 SGHAT and CDR2 FQDESV (reference sequence). The CDR3 has 15 residues. The DNA of the CDR3 is TGTGCCAGCAGCTCACCAAGACAGGGGGACTATGGCTACACCTTC. Its translation: CASSSPRQGDYGYTF.

As concerns this clone: Mismatch with germline at one junction end may stem from a read error. This chain uses TRBV7-7 with TRBJ2-7; D perhaps matches TRBD2 (6 bases). The V gene's germline CDR1 is SSHAT and CDR2 FNYEAQ (reference sequence). The CDR3 runs 19 residues. CDR3 loop: CASSFRTTINTLSSYEQYF. The CDR3 nucleotides read TGTGCTAGCAGCTTCAGGACTACCATTAACACGCTTAGCTCCTACGAGCAGTACTTC.

The V call is TRBV5-1, the J call TRBJ2-1, with TRBD1 matching 8 bases. Germline values: CDR1 SGHRS, CDR2 YFSETQ. The length of the CDR3 is 13 residues. V shed 4 bases and J 5 bases; nucleotides not matched to a gene: 2. The chain's CDR3 is CASSRDRNNEQFF. For the CDR3, the DNA is TGCGCCAGCAGCAGGGACAGGAACAATGAGCAGTTCTTC.

CDR3 nucleotides: TGTGCCAGCACCAAGACAGGTAATACGAACACTGAAGCTTTCTTT. Translated, it gives CASTKTGNTNTEAFF. V and J are TRBV6-5 and TRBJ1-1; a weak D match, TRBD1 (6 bases). The CDR3 covers 15 residues. Germline CDR1 MNHEY, CDR2 SVGAGI. Trimming cost V 7 bases and J 1 base, with 16 bases left between them.

The V gene is TRBV19, the J gene TRBJ2-7, with 9 bases aligning to TRBD1. V was pared by 1 base and J by 1 base, with 2 bases of the junction left unmatched. The CDR3 sequence is 15 residues long. Germline V lookup: CDR1 LNHDA, CDR2 SQIVND (reference sequence). CDR3 protein: CASSIVGQGSYEQYF. The CDR3 coding sequence is TGTGCCAGTAGTATAGTGGGACAGGGTTCCTACGAGCAGTACTTC.